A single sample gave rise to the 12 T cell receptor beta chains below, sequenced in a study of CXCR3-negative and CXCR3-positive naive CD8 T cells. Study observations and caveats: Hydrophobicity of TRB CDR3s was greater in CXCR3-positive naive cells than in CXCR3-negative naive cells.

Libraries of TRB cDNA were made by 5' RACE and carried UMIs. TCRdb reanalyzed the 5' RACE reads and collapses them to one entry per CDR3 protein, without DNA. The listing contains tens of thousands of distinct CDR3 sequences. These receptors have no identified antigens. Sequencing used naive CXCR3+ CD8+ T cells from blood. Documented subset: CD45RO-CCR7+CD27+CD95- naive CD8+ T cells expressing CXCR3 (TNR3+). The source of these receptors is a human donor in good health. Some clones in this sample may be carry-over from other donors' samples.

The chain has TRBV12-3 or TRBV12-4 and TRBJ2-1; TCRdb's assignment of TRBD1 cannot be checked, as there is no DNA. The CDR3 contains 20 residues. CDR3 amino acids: CASSNPGTTSTGRSYNEQFF.

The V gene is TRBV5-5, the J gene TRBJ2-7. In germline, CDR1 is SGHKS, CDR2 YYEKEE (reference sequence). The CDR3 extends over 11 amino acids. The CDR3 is CASSSDAEQYF. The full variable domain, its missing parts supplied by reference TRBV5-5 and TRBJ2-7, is DAGVTQSPTHLIKTRGQQVTLRCSPISGHKSVSWYQQVLGQGPQFIFQYYEKEERGRGNFPDRFSARQFPNYSSELNVNALLLGDSALYLCASSSDAEQYFGPGTRLTVT.

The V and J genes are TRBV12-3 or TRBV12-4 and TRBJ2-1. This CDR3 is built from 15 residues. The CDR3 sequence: CASSLTGGLYNEQFF.

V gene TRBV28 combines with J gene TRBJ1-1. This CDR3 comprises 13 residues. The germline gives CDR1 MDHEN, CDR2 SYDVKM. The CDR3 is CASTSLRDTEAFF.

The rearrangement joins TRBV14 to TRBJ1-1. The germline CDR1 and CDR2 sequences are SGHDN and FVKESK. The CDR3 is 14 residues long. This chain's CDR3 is CASSQAREVTEAFF. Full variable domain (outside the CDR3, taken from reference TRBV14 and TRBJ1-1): EAGVTQFPSHSVIEKGQTVTLRCDPISGHDNLYWYRRVMGKEIKFLLHFVKESKQDESGMPNNRFLAERTGGTYSTLKVQPAELEDSGVYFCASSQAREVTEAFFGQGTRLTVV.

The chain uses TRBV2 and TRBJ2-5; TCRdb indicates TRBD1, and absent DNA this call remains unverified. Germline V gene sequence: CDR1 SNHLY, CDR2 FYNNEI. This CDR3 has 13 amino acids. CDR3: CASMAGGLKTQYF.

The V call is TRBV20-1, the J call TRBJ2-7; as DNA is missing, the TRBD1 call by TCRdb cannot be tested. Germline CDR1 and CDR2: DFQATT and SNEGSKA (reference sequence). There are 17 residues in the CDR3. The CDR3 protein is CSAGGIRGGVPSYEQYF.

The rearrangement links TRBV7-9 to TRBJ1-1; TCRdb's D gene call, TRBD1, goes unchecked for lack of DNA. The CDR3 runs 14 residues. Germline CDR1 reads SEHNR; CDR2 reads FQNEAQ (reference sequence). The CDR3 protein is CASRSARAPGLAFF.

CDR3 region: CARSPVEYQETQYF. This chain connects TRBV28 to TRBJ2-5; TCRdb indicates TRBD1, and absent DNA this call remains unverified. The CDR3 covers 14 residues. Germline V gives CDR1 MDHEN, CDR2 SYDVKM.

The CDR3 reads CASSLWGTRQPQHF. The rearrangement uses TRBV5-4 and TRBJ1-5. The germline gives CDR1 SGHNT, CDR2 YYREEE (reference sequence). The CDR3 consists of 14 residues.

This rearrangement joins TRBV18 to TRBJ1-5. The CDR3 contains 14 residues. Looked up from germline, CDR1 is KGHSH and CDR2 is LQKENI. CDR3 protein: CASSPRGPNQPQHF.

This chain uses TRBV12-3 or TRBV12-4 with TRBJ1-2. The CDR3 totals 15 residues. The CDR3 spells CASSLSVLANYGYTF.